This T cell receptor (beta chain) was retrieved from a study of T-cell memory formation after mild COVID-19. Turning to the study itself: The two donors had largely donor-specific TCR clusters. Study results and caveats: Mainly CM and EM harbored the contracting CD4+ clones; mainly EMRA harbored the CD8+ ones. Some clones that responded were present in memory (sampled pre-infection), which suggests cross-reactive memory joined.

After 5'RACE with constant-segment primers, TCR alpha and TCR beta cDNA libraries carrying sample barcodes and UMIs were obtained. TCRdb re-called the 5' RACE reads through MiXCR, storing one row per CDR3 protein. The sample lists 140,000 or so distinct CDR3 sequences; 15% to 20% were seen once. Points on this clonotype: Its antigen is still unknown.

The sequencing input was PBMCs or a T cell subset sorted from them (not recorded which). This clonotype originated in an adult woman who had mild COVID-19 (a few samples of this study predate the infection). Cell type and time point are not known.

CDR3 nucleotide sequence: TGCGCCAGCAGCCAAGATAATAGCGGGAGGGCCGAATACGAGCAGTACTTC. Amino acid sequence: CASSQDNSGRAEYEQYF. The rearrangement uses TRBV4-3 and TRBJ2-7, with 11 bases fitting TRBD2. This CDR3 region has 17 residues. The V and J ends lost 0 bases and 4 bases, in that order; junction bases with no gene match: 8. The germline V gene encodes CDR1 LGHNA and CDR2 YSLEER.